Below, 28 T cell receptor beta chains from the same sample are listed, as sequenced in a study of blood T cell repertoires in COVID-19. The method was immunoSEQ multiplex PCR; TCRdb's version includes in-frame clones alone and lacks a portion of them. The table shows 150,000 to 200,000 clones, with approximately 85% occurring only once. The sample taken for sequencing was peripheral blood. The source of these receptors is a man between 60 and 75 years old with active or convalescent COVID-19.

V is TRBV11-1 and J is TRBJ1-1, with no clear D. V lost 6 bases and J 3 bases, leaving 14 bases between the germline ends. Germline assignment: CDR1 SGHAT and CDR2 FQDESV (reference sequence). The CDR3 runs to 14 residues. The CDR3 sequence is CASSIQRADTEAFF. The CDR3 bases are TGTGCCAGCAGTATTCAGCGAGCGGACACTGAAGCTTTCTTT.

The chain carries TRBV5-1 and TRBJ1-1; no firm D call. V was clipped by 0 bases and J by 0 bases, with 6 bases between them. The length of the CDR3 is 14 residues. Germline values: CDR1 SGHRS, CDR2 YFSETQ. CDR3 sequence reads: CASSLDSLNTEAFF. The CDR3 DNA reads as TGCGCCAGCAGCTTGGACAGTTTGAACACTGAAGCTTTCTTT.

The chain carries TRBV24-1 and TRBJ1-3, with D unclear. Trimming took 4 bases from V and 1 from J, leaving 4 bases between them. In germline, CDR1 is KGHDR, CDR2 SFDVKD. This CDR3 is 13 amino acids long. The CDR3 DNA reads TGTGCCACCAGTGAGAGTTCTGGAAACACCATATATTTT. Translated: CATSESSGNTIYF.

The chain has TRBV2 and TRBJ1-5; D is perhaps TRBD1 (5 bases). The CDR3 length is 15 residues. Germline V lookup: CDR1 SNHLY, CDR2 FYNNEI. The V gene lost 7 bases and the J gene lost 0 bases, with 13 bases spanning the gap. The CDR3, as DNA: TGTGCCAGCATTATGGACACCTATAGCAATCAGCCCCAGCATTTT. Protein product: CASIMDTYSNQPQHF.

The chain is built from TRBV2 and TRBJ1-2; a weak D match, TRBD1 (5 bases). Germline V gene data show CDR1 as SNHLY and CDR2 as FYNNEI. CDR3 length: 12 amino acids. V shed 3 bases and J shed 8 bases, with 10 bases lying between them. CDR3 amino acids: CASSDPRAGYTF. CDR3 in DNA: TGTGCCAGCAGTGATCCCAGGGCGGGCTACACCTTC.

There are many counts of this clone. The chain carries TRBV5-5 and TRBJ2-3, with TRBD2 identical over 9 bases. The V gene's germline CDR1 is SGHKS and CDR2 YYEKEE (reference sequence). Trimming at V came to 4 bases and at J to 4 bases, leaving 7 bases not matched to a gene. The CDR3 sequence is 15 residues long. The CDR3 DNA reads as TGTGCCAGCAGCCTGCAGCGGGAGGTGGCAGATACGCAGTATTTT. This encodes CASSLQREVADTQYF.

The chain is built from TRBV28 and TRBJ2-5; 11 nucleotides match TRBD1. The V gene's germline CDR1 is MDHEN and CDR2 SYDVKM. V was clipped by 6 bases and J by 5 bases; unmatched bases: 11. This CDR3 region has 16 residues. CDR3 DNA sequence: TGTGCCAGCAGCCCGACCGGGACAGGGGGTCGCGAGACCCAGTACTTC. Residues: CASSPTGTGGRETQYF.

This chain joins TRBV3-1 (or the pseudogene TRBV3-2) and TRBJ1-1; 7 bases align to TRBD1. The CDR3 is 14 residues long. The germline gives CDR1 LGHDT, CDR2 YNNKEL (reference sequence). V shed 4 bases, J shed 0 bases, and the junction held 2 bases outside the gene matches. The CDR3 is CASSRTGLNTEAFF. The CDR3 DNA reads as TGTGCCAGCAGCCGGACAGGTCTGAACACTGAAGCTTTCTTT.

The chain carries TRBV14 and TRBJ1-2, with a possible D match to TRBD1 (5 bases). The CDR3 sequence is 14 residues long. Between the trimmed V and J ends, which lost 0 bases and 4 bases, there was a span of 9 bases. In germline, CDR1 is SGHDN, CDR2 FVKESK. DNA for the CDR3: TGTGCCAGCAGCCAAGAAGCCAGGGTCTATGGCTACACCTTC. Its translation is CASSQEARVYGYTF.

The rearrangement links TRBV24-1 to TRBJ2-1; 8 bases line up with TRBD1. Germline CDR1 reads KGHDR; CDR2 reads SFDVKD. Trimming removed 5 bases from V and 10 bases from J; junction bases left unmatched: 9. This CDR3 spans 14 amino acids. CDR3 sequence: CATSAPGQVREQFF. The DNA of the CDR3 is TGTGCCACCAGTGCCCCGGGACAGGTACGGGAGCAGTTCTTC.

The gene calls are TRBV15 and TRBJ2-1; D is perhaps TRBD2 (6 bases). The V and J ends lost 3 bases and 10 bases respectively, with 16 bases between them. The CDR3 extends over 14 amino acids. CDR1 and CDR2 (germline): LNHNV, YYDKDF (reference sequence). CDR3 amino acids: CATSSRLDRIEQFF. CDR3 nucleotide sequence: TGTGCCACCAGCAGCCGACTAGATAGAATAGAGCAGTTCTTC.

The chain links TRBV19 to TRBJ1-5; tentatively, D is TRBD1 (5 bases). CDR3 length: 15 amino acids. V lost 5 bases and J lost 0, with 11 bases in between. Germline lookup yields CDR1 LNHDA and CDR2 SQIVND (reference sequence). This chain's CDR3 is CASSPRQNSNQPQHF. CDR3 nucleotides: TGTGCCAGTAGTCCAAGACAGAATAGCAATCAGCCCCAGCATTTT.

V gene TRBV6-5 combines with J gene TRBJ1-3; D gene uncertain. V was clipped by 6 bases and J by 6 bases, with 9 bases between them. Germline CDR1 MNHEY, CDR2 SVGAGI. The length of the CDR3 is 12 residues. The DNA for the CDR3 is TGTGCCAGCAGAGGACTGTTAAACACCATATATTTT. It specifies CASRGLLNTIYF.

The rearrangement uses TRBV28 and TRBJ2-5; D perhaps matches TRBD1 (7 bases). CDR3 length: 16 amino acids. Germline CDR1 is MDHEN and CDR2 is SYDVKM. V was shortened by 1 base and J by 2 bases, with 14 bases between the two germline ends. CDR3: CASSLSPGGLQETQYF. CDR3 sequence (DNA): TGTGCCAGCAGTTTATCGCCAGGGGGACTTCAAGAGACCCAGTACTTC.

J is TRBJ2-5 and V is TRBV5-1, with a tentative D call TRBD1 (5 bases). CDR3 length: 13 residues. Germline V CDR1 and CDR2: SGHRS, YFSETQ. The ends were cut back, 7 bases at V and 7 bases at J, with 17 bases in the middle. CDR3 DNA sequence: TGCGCCAGCGGACAACACCTTCCGGGGACCCAGTACTTC. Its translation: CASGQHLPGTQYF.

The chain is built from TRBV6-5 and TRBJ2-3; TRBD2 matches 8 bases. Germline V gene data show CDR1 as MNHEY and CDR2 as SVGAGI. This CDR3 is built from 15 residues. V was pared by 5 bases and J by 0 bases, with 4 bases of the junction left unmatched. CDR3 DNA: TGTGCCAGCAGTCCTAGCGGGTCTAGCACAGATACGCAGTATTTT. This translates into CASSPSGSSTDTQYF.

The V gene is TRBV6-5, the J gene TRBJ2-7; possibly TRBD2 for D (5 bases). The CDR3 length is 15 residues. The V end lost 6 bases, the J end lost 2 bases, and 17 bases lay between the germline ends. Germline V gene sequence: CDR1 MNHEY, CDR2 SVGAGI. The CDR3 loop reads CASRLGTNGAYEQYF. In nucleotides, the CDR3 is TGTGCCAGCAGACTGGGAACCAACGGGGCCTACGAGCAGTACTTC.

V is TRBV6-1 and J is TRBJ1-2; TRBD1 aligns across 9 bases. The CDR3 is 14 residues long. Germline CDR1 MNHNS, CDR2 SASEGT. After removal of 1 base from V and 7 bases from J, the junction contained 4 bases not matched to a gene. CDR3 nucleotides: TGTGCCAGCAGTGAAGACAGGGGGCTGAGTGGCTACACCTTC. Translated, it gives CASSEDRGLSGYTF.

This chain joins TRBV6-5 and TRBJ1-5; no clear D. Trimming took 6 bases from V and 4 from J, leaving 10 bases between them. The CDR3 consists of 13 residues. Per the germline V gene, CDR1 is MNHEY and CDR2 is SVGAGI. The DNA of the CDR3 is TGTGCCAGCAGACTCGACGGGAATCAGCCCCAGCATTTT. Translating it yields CASRLDGNQPQHF.

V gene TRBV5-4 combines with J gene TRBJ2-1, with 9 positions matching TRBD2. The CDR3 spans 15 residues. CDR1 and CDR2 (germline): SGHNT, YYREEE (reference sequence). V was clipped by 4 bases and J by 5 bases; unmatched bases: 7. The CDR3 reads CASSSGTSRNNEQFF. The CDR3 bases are TGTGCCAGCAGCAGCGGGACTAGCCGAAACAATGAGCAGTTCTTC.

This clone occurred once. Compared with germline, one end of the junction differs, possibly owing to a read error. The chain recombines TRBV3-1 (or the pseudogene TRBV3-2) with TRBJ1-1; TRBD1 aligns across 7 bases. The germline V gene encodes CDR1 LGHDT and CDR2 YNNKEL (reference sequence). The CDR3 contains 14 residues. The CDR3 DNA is TGTGCCAGCAGCCACCCACAGGGGAACGCTGAAGCTTTCTTT. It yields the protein CASSHPQGNAEAFF.

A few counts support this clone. In DNA form, the CDR3 reads TGTGCCAGCAGTCCGTGGGGACAGGCCTCCTACGAGCAGTACTTC. It encodes CASSPWGQASYEQYF. The gene calls are TRBV28 and TRBJ2-7; 8 bases are a match to TRBD1. CDR3 length: 15 amino acids. The J segment lost 0 bases and the V segment lost 5 bases, leaving 6 bases of the junction unmatched. Germline lookup yields CDR1 MDHEN and CDR2 SYDVKM.

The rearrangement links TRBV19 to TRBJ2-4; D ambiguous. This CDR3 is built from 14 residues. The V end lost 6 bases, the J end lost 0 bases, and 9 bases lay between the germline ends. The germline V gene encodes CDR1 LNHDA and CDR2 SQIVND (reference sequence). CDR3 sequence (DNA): TGTGCCAGTAGCACCGAGGTAGCCAAAAACATTCAGTACTTC. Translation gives CASSTEVAKNIQYF.

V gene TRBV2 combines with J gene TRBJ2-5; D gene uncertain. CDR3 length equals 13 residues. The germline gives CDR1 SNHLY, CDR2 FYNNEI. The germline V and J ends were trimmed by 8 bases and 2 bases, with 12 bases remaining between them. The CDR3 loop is CASGPPSQETQYF. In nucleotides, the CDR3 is TGTGCCAGCGGCCCCCCATCACAAGAGACCCAGTACTTC.

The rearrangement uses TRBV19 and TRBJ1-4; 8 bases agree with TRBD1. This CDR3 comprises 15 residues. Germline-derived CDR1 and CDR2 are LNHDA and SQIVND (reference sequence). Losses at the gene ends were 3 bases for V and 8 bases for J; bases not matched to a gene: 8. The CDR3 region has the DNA TGTGCCAGTAGTATCTCGGACAGGGTTAGAGAAAAACTGTTTTTT. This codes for CASSISDRVREKLFF.

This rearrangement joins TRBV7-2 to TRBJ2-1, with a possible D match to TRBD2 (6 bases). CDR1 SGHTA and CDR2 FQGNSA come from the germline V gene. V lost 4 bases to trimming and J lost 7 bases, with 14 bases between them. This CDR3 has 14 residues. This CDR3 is CASSSMKEGNEQFF. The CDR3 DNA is TGTGCCAGCAGCTCAATGAAGGAGGGGAATGAGCAGTTCTTC.

The CDR3 spells CASSVARSGAFF. CDR3 nucleotides: TGTGCCAGCAGCGTTGCTCGATCGGGGGCTTTCTTT. The chain links TRBV11-1 to TRBJ1-1; D gene ambiguous. V was shortened by 5 bases and J by 11 bases, with 15 bases between the two germline ends. The CDR3 totals 12 residues. CDR1 is SGHAT and CDR2 is FQDESV in the germline V gene (reference sequence).

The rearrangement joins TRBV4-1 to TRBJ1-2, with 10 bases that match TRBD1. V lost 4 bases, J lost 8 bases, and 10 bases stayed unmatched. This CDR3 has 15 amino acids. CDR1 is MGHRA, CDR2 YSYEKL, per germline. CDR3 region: CASSLSGTGDGGYTF. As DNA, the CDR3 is TGCGCCAGCAGCCTTTCCGGGACAGGGGATGGGGGCTACACCTTC.